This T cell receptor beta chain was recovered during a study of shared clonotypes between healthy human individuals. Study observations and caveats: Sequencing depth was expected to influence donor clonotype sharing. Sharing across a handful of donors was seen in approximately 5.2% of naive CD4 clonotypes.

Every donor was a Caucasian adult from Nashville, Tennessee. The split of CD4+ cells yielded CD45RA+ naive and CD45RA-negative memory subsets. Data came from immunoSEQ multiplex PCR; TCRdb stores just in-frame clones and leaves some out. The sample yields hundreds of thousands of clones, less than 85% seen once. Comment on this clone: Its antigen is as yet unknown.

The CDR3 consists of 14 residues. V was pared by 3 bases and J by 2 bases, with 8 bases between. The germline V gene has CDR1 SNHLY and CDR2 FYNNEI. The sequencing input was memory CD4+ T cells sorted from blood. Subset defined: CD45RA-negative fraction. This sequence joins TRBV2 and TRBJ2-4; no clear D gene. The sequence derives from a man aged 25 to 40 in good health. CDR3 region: CASSDSVTKNIQYF. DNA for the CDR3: TGTGCCAGCAGTGACTCGGTGACCAAAAACATTCAGTACTTC.